These 14 T cell receptor beta chains share one sample of origin, sequenced in a study of shared clonotypes between healthy human individuals. Measured with immunoSEQ multiplex PCR; TCRdb has only the in-frame clones, and not every one. The sample includes millions of clones, 90% to 95% of them seen just once. Source material: naive CD4+ T cells sorted from blood. The subset is: CD45RA+ positively selected. The origin of the receptors is a man younger than 30 in good health.

The rearrangement joins TRBV6-6 to TRBJ2-7; 7 nucleotides align to TRBD1. This CDR3 has 15 residues. V was pared by 2 bases and J by 0 bases, with 4 bases of the junction left unmatched. CDR1 and CDR2 from the germline V gene are MNHNY and SVGAGI (reference sequence). The chain's CDR3 is CASSYDRESSYEQYF. The CDR3 DNA reads TGTGCCAGCAGTTACGACAGGGAGAGCTCCTACGAGCAGTACTTC.

This rearrangement joins TRBV19 to TRBJ1-2; D unresolved. Germline CDR1 is LNHDA and CDR2 is SQIVND (reference sequence). Trimming removed 6 bases from V and 4 bases from J, with 15 bases in between. The CDR3 sequence is 14 residues long. The CDR3 spells CASRTQEAGYGYTF. CDR3 sequence (DNA): TGTGCCAGTAGAACTCAGGAGGCGGGCTATGGCTACACCTTC.

Comments on this clone: This same CDR3 is encoded by further DNA sequences in the sample. The chain is built from TRBV5-1 and TRBJ2-3; D not resolved. Trimming removed 4 bases at V and 3 bases at J, with 3 bases between. This CDR3 region has 11 residues. Germline CDR1 reads SGHRS; CDR2 reads YFSETQ. The CDR3 DNA is TGCGCCAGCAGCCAGACAGATACGCAGTATTTT. This gives the protein CASSQTDTQYF.

This chain joins TRBV6-1 and TRBJ2-5, with D perhaps matching TRBD1 (6 bases). The V gene lost 4 bases and the J gene lost 3 bases, with 9 bases spanning the gap. The germline CDR1 and CDR2 sequences are MNHNS and SASEGT. This CDR3 is built from 13 residues. CDR3 in DNA: TGTGCCAGCAGTGGGACAGTAAAAGAGACCCAGTACTTC. Protein sequence: CASSGTVKETQYF.

The J gene is TRBJ1-4, the V gene TRBV28; 10 positions match TRBD1. Trimming took 10 bases from V and 10 from J; bases not matched to a gene: 6. Germline-derived CDR1 and CDR2 are MDHEN and SYDVKM. The CDR3 runs to 12 residues. The CDR3 protein is CATWRTGGKLFF. DNA for the CDR3: TGTGCCACCTGGAGGACAGGGGGAAAACTGTTTTTT.

The chain is built from TRBV4-3 and TRBJ1-4; 7 bases match TRBD1. Trimming at V came to 2 bases and at J to 4 bases, leaving 4 bases not matched to a gene. The germline CDR1 and CDR2 sequences are LGHNA and YSLEER. The CDR3 runs 15 residues. DNA for the CDR3: TGCGCCAGCAGCCAATCAACAGGGGTTAATGAAAAACTGTTTTTT. It encodes CASSQSTGVNEKLFF.

The V and J genes are TRBV19 and TRBJ1-2; D ambiguous. CDR1 is LNHDA and CDR2 is SQIVND in the germline V gene (reference sequence). The germline V and J ends were trimmed by 6 bases and 4 bases, with 9 bases remaining between them. This CDR3 is built from 12 residues. The CDR3 DNA is TGTGCCAGTAGCCCGATGACCTATGGCTACACCTTC. Translating it yields CASSPMTYGYTF.

The genes are TRBV30 and TRBJ1-2, with TRBD1 as a possible D gene (5 bases). Germline loops: CDR1 GTSNPN, CDR2 SVGIG (reference sequence). The CDR3 runs 13 residues. Trimming removed 2 bases at V and 4 bases at J, with 11 bases between. CDR3 in DNA: TGTGCCTGGAGTTCGGACAAGGGCTATGGCTACACCTTC. It is translated as CAWSSDKGYGYTF.

The genes are TRBV5-1 and TRBJ2-1; D possibly corresponds to TRBD1 (5 bases). CDR1 and CDR2 (germline): SGHRS, YFSETQ. This CDR3 has 13 amino acids. V gave up 1 base and J gave up 7 bases, with 9 bases separating them. Written as DNA, the CDR3 is TGCGCCAGCAGCTTGTTCAGGGCTAATGAGCAGTTCTTC. Protein product: CASSLFRANEQFF. The full variable domain, in which reference TRBV5-1 and TRBJ2-1 provide the parts outside the CDR3, is KAGVTQTPRYLIKTRGQQVTLSCSPISGHRSVSWYQQTPGQGLQFLFEYFSETQRNKGNFPGRFSGRQFSNSRSEMNVSTLELGDSALYLCASSLFRANEQFFGPGTRLTVL.

Note on this clone: This sample includes further DNA sequences coding for the same CDR3. The rearrangement links TRBV25-1 to TRBJ1-5, with D uncertain. The V gene's germline CDR1 is MGHDK and CDR2 SYGVNS. The germline V and J ends were trimmed by 1 base and 4 bases, with 8 bases remaining between them. The CDR3 extends over 14 amino acids. CDR3 in amino acids: CASSESGFNQPQHF. The CDR3 coding sequence is TGTGCCAGCAGTGAATCTGGATTTAATCAGCCCCAGCATTTT.

This chain uses TRBV7-2 with TRBJ1-1; D remains ambiguous. The germline gives CDR1 SGHTA, CDR2 FQGNSA. This CDR3 has 14 amino acids. V was shortened by 2 bases and J by 4 bases, with 11 bases between the two germline ends. DNA of the CDR3: TGTGCCAGCAGCTTAAGTCCGATACCCACTGAAGCTTTCTTT. Translation: CASSLSPIPTEAFF.

This clone was picked up one time. The chain employs TRBV5-1 and TRBJ1-2; maybe TRBD1 (6 bases). The CDR3 spans 16 residues. Germline V gene data show CDR1 as SGHRS and CDR2 as YFSETQ. The V gene lost 0 bases and the J gene lost 8 bases, with 20 bases spanning the gap. The CDR3 is CASSLAPDGSTGGYTF. The CDR3 DNA sequence: TGCGCCAGCAGCTTGGCCCCGGACGGTTCAACAGGGGGCTACACCTTC. Looking up the rest from reference TRBV5-1 and TRBJ1-2 gives the full variable domain: KAGVTQTPRYLIKTRGQQVTLSCSPISGHRSVSWYQQTPGQGLQFLFEYFSETQRNKGNFPGRFSGRQFSNSRSEMNVSTLELGDSALYLCASSLAPDGSTGGYTFGSGTRLTVV.

The chain uses TRBV9 and TRBJ1-3; TRBD1 might be the D (5 bases). Trimming removed 0 bases at V and 0 bases at J, with 10 bases between. CDR1 is SGDLS, CDR2 YYNGEE, per germline. The CDR3 covers 16 residues. The CDR3 sequence: CASSVGPGTSGNTIYF. In DNA, the CDR3 is TGTGCCAGCAGCGTAGGACCGGGGACCTCTGGAAACACCATATATTTT.

The chain is built from TRBV7-2 and TRBJ2-1; TRBD2 matches at 15 bases. The germline gives CDR1 SGHTA, CDR2 FQGNSA. The CDR3 length is 14 residues. V shed 5 bases, J shed 8 bases, and the junction held 1 base outside the gene matches. In DNA, the CDR3 is TGTGCCAGCAGCGGGACTAGCGGGAGGTATGAGCAGTTCTTC. Amino acid sequence: CASSGTSGRYEQFF.